The entry below describes one T cell receptor (beta chain). Trimming took off 4 bases at V and 5 bases at J, with 24 bases between the two ends. Germline values: CDR1 GTSNPN, CDR2 SVGIG (reference sequence). The CDR3 spans 16 residues. This sample was taken from a study of blood T cell repertoires in COVID-19. Across the study: Some COVID-19 samples were acute and others convalescent; all came from the United States, Italy and Spain. PBMCs, B-cell-depleted T cells, or T cells were the source of the cDNA or gDNA that made up the material.

Under the authors' procedure: Using reference gene primer amplification, nucleated cell counts were estimated. Produced via immunoSEQ multiplex PCR; TCRdb's table is partial and in-frame only. V and J calls plus clone size are reproduced from that table; the DNA served to infer D and trimming. There are some 150,000 clones in the sample; around 89% occur only once, and roughly 15% lies in the top ten. This receptor was obtained from a woman aged 40 to 50 with acute or convalescent COVID-19. The sample taken for sequencing was peripheral blood. The chain links TRBV30 to TRBJ2-7; D might be TRBD1 (5 bases). In nucleotides, the CDR3 is TGTGCCTGGACCACCACGGCCAGGGCCCGGTTACACGAGCAGTACTTC. Its protein is CAWTTTARARLHEQYF.